Reported below is one TCR beta chain. Antigen: not known. TCRdb re-called the 5' RACE reads and catalogs CDR3 proteins one per entry, DNA excluded. The table for this sample gives 190,000 or so distinct CDR3 sequences. These data originate in a study of monozygotic twins with inflammatory bowel disease. General study findings and limits: Clonotype overlap with others was lower in IBD patients than in healthy twins, a difference that was greatest with disease activity.

Germline V gene sequence: CDR1 SGHVS, CDR2 FNYEAQ. The CDR3 length is 13 residues. The chain recombines TRBV7-6 with TRBJ2-1; as DNA is missing, the TRBD1 call by TCRdb cannot be tested. This TCR was sampled from a human donor with ulcerative colitis or Crohn's disease, or a healthy co-twin of an affected twin (not recorded which). Material: blood. The CDR3 here is CASSTDRGHEQFF.